The clone carrying this TCR beta chain showed up just a few times. Its antigen is as yet unknown. The data are from a study of identical twins. Notes on the study in general: Alpha sequences that were out-of-frame and twin-shared showed an excess of low generation probability.

The V gene's germline CDR1 is SEHNR and CDR2 FQNEAQ (reference sequence). This CDR3 is built from 14 residues. V was cut by 2 bases and J by 2 bases, with 9 bases left in between. Each CDR3 protein gets one entry after TCRdb re-called the 5' RACE reads with MiXCR. Here the sample spans hundreds of thousands of distinct CDR3 sequences, around a sixth being singletons. In addition, the sample was reused for a study of T cells expressing NK-cell markers. That source adds: It was sorted CD3+CD56-NKG2C+, CD3+CD56+NKG2C- and CD3+CD56+NKG2C+ T cells that provided the TCR beta repertoires.

The V and J genes are TRBV7-9 and TRBJ1-2; maybe TRBD1 (5 bases). The sequencing input was PBMCs. This clonotype was obtained from a woman aged 18-29 years in good health. In DNA form, the CDR3 reads TGTGCCAGCAGCTTATCGGGACTGAACTATGGCTACACCTTC. It specifies CASSLSGLNYGYTF.